This T cell receptor (beta chain) was captured in a study of T cell changes during pregnancy in multiple sclerosis. Profiled with immunoSEQ multiplex PCR; TCRdb holds only in-frame clones, not every one. This table holds about 71,000 clones, roughly 91% found once. The CDR3 totals 15 residues. The germline V gene has CDR1 WSHSY and CDR2 SAAADI. Trimming left V 1 base short and J 1 base short, with 9 bases between. The clonotype comes from a female donor with multiple sclerosis, enrolled in a pregnancy study. The sample was CD8+ T cells from peripheral blood mononuclear cells, taken before pregnancy. J is TRBJ2-3 and V is TRBV10-2; possibly TRBD1 for D (6 bases). In DNA form, the CDR3 reads TGCGCCAGCAGTGAGTTGGGGGCGGGCACAGATACGCAGTATTTT. It specifies CASSELGAGTDTQYF.